Listed below are T cell receptor beta chains from one sample, sequenced in a study of control samples from healthy donors and cancer patients. Data came from immunoSEQ multiplex PCR; TCRdb stores just in-frame clones and leaves some out. This table has tens of thousands of clones, more than 85% appearing once. The sequenced sample consisted of blood. The receptors here all came from a woman in her twenties or thirties in good health. The CDR3 runs from the conserved cysteine through the conserved F or W. D genes are given only for firm matches. Not all rows give a size; the values are once, few, many and, for expanded clones, a class.

size	length	V	D	J	DNA	CDR3
-	15	TRBV7-9	-	TRBJ2-7	TGTGCCAGCAGCTTATCCCCGGGATCTACCTACGAGCAGTACTTC	CASSLSPGSTYEQYF
-	18	TRBV5-5	TRBD2	TRBJ2-1	TGTGCCAGCAGCCTGACTAGCGGGATTCTTGGGCCGCGTGTTGAGCAGTTCTTC	CASSLTSGILGPRVEQFF
-	15	TRBV6-5	-	TRBJ2-3	TGTGCCAGCATTCGGCGGCAGTATTTCACAGATACGCAGTATTTT	CASIRRQYFTDTQYF
-	15	TRBV5-4	TRBD1	TRBJ2-5	TGTGCCAGCAGCACCGGACAGGGTGGAGAGGAGACCCAGTACTTC	CASSTGQGGEETQYF
-	14	TRBV6-5	TRBD1	TRBJ2-7	TGTGCCAGCAGCGGACAGGTCGGCTCCTACGAGCAGTACTTC	CASSGQVGSYEQYF
-	15	TRBV7-3	TRBD2	TRBJ2-7	TGTGCCAGCAGCAAGACTAGCGGGGCAACCTACGAGCAGTACTTC	CASSKTSGATYEQYF
-	15	TRBV3-1/TRBV3-2	-	TRBJ1-4	TGTGCCAGCAGCCGAGGGGCCAGGTCTAATGAAAAACTGTTTTTT	CASSRGARSNEKLFF
-	17	TRBV7-8	-	TRBJ1-2	TGTGCCAGCAGCTTACTCGGGCACAGGGAGTTAGCGGATGGCTACACCTTC	CASSLLGHRELADGYTF
-	15	TRBV19	-	TRBJ1-5	TGTGCCAGTAGTACCCAACACCAGGGCCGGCGGACCCAGCATTTT	CASSTQHQGRRTQHF
-	13	TRBV5-8	TRBD1	TRBJ1-2	TGTGCCAGCGGGACAGAGCAAAACTATGGCTACACCTTC	CASGTEQNYGYTF
-	13	TRBV3-1/TRBV3-2	-	TRBJ2-3	TGTGCCAGCAGCCACTCTAACACAGATACGCAGTATTTT	CASSHSNTDTQYF
once	15	TRBV30	-	TRBJ1-4	TGTGCCTGGACCCTGCTGGGGGGCGCGAATGAAAAACTGTTTTTT	CAWTLLGGANEKLFF
-	15	TRBV10-3	TRBD2	TRBJ2-1	TGTGCCATAGACCGGGCGGGGGGACTTTACAATGAGCAGTTCTTC	CAIDRAGGLYNEQFF
once	17	TRBV27	TRBD1	TRBJ1-1	TGTGCCAGCAGTTTAGGGACAGGGCGAGGTATGAACACTGAAGCTTTCTTT	CASSLGTGRGMNTEAFF
-	18	TRBV9	TRBD1	TRBJ1-6	TGTGCCAGCAGCGAGGGGACAGGGGAGTGGGCCTATAATTCACCCCTCCACTTT	CASSEGTGEWAYNSPLHF
-	17	TRBV28	TRBD2	TRBJ2-3	TGTGCCAGCAGTTTGCGAGCGGGGGGAACTAGCACAGATACGCAGTATTTT	CASSLRAGGTSTDTQYF
-	15	TRBV5-1	-	TRBJ2-2	TGCGCCAGCAAGCTTACTACTGAGAACACCGGGGAGCTGTTTTTT	CASKLTTENTGELFF
-	13	TRBV12-3/TRBV12-4	-	TRBJ1-1	TGTGCCAGCAGCCGTGGACGGAACACTGAAGCTTTCTTT	CASSRGRNTEAFF
-	14	TRBV6-5	TRBD1	TRBJ2-3	TGTGCCAGCGCGAGACAGGGGCTTTCGGATACGCAGTATTTT	CASARQGLSDTQYF
-	14	TRBV6-5	TRBD1	TRBJ2-7	TGTGCCAGCAGTCCTCGGGACAGGGCCTCCGAGCAGTACTTC	CASSPRDRASEQYF
-	13	TRBV29-1	-	TRBJ1-2	TGCAGCGTTGCGCGGGATGGTTTCTATGGCTACACCTTC	CSVARDGFYGYTF
once	15	TRBV19	TRBD1	TRBJ1-1	TGTGCCAGTAGTACTTCCGCGACAGGGAGAACTGAAGCTTTCTTT	CASSTSATGRTEAFF
once	17	TRBV6-6	TRBD2	TRBJ2-7	TGTGCCAGCAGACGACTAGCGGGATTATCTGGCTACTACGAGCAGTACTTC	CASRRLAGLSGYYEQYF
-	16	TRBV25-1	TRBD2	TRBJ2-3	TGTGCCAGCAGTGAACCCAGCGGGGGGGTGCCAGATACGCAGTATTTT	CASSEPSGGVPDTQYF
-	13	TRBV29-1	-	TRBJ1-5	TGCAGCGTTGGGGGCCTAGAAGGTCAGCCCCAGCATTTT	CSVGGLEGQPQHF
once	13	TRBV27	-	TRBJ2-3	TGTGCCAGCAGTTTACCCCGCACAGATACGCAGTATTTT	CASSLPRTDTQYF
once	15	TRBV6-1	-	TRBJ1-6	TGTGCCAGCAGCAACGTGGGACAATTAAATTCACCCCTCCACTTT	CASSNVGQLNSPLHF
-	12	TRBV19	TRBD1	TRBJ1-3	TGTGCCAGTAGGACAGGGGGAAACACCATATATTTT	CASRTGGNTIYF
-	12	TRBV25-1	-	TRBJ2-7	TGTGCCAGCAGTCAACAGGGTTACGAGCAGTACTTC	CASSQQGYEQYF
-	19	TRBV11-3	-	TRBJ2-2	TGTGCCAGCAGCTTAGATGGTTGGGGTCGCCCAACGTGGCCCGGGGAGCTGTTTTTT	CASSLDGWGRPTWPGELFF
once	13	TRBV6-4	-	TRBJ2-5	TGTGCCAGCAGTGAACAGCTGGGGGAGACCCAGTACTTC	CASSEQLGETQYF
-	18	TRBV6-1	-	TRBJ2-1	TGTGCCAGCAGTGATTTGTTCGCGCGAAGAACGGACCCCAATGAGCAGTTCTTC	CASSDLFARRTDPNEQFF
-	13	TRBV6-2/TRBV6-3	-	TRBJ1-1	TGTGCCAGCAGTTACTCGAACCATAGGAACACTCTTTTT	CASSYSNHRNTLF
once	15	TRBV18	TRBD1	TRBJ1-6	TGTGCCAGCTCACGACAGGGGAGTGGGGATTCACCCCTCCACTTT	CASSRQGSGDSPLHF
-	13	TRBV7-9	-	TRBJ2-1	TGTGCCAGCAGCGGGGGTCGAGGCAATGAGCAGTTCTTC	CASSGGRGNEQFF
-	11	TRBV28	-	TRBJ1-1	TGTGCCAGCAGTAGGCACAGAGAAGCTTTCTTT	CASSRHREAFF
-	13	TRBV11-2	TRBD1	TRBJ2-3	TGTGCCACGGGACAGGGTTTGGCAGATACGCAGTATTTT	CATGQGLADTQYF
-	14	TRBV19	-	TRBJ2-7	TGTGCCAGTAGTGATGGGGACTCCCCCTACGAGCAGTACTTC	CASSDGDSPYEQYF
-	14	TRBV2	TRBD1	TRBJ1-2	TGTGCCAGCAGAGGGGACAGCCCTAACTATGGCTACACCTTC	CASRGDSPNYGYTF
-	16	TRBV3-1/TRBV3-2	-	TRBJ2-5	TGTGCCAGCAGCCCCGTTAGGGGGGGGCACGGAGAGACCCAGTACTTC	CASSPVRGGHGETQYF
-	20	TRBV9	-	TRBJ2-7	TGTGCCAGCAGCGTGGCCATGCTTAAAGGCAAGGCCAGGAGCTCCTACGAGCAGTACTTC	CASSVAMLKGKARSSYEQYF
-	14	TRBV19	-	TRBJ1-5	TGTGCCAGTAGTACCCCGGGGAGCTCAGGGCCCCAGCATTTT	CASSTPGSSGPQHF
-	15	TRBV7-9	-	TRBJ1-4	TGTGCCAGCAGCTGGGGCGCCGGGCGGGGAGAAAAACTGTTTTTT	CASSWGAGRGEKLFF
-	14	TRBV3-1/TRBV3-2	-	TRBJ2-5	TGTGCCAGCAGCCAGGCCAGACCCGAAGAGACCCAGTACTTC	CASSQARPEETQYF
-	13	TRBV10-3	TRBD1	TRBJ2-7	TGTGCCACTAGACCGGGACAGGGGGATGAGCAGTACTTC	CATRPGQGDEQYF